This T cell receptor (beta chain) originates from a study of T-cell reconstitution after alpha-beta-depleted transplantation in children. V was trimmed by 6 bases and J by 1 base, leaving 9 bases between them. Looked up from germline, CDR1 is MNHEY and CDR2 is SMNVEV (reference sequence). CDR3 length: 14 residues. TCRbeta library preparation incorporated unique molecular identifiers. TCRdb analysed the PCR reads with MiXCR anew, one entry per CDR3 protein. The top ten hold around 36% of the sample, which has roughly 570,000 distinct CDR3 sequences, roughly a quarter seen once. This clonotype was seen a handful of times. Its antigen is currently unknown. Study observations and caveats: Newly made T cells mostly supplied T-cell counts and diversity one year after transplant. Several hundred expanded graft clones reportedly were the source of alpha-beta T cells about two months after transplant. Surviving recipient cells, namely T cells and thymic progenitors, were the source of high day-60 TCRbeta diversity in some patients.

The chain has TRBV27 and TRBJ2-2, with a weak D call TRBD2 (6 bases). The sample consisted of PBMCs, taken before TCRalphabeta/CD19-depleted stem cell transplant. The clonotype was recovered from a boy in the first two years of life with Wiskott-Aldrich syndrome, due to receive a stem cell transplant. The CDR3 region has the DNA TGTGCCAGCAGACATAGCGGGAACACCGGGGAGCTGTTTTTT. Its protein product is CASRHSGNTGELFF.